This entry lists 32 T cell receptor beta chains sequenced from one sample in a study of T cells in Graves' hyperthyroidism and ophthalmopathy. Researchers amplified the TCR beta CDR3 regions from RNA transcripts. The HTBI set primed first-round TCR CDR3 RT-PCR. One entry per CDR3 protein results from TCRdb running MiXCR on the multiplex PCR reads. Among about 640,000 distinct CDR3 sequences listed, around 21% were seen once. Sequenced input: blood. These TCRs come from a man between 25 and 39 years old with Graves' ophthalmopathy.

The chain is built from TRBV12-3 or TRBV12-4 and TRBJ2-7, with 11 nucleotides matching TRBD2. Germline trimming cut 2 bases from V and 3 bases from J; bases unmatched to any gene: 9. The CDR3 spans 17 residues. CDR3 nucleotide sequence: TGTGCCAGCAGTTTAACCCCCACTAGCGGGAGATTCTACGAGCAGTACTTC. This translates into CASSLTPTSGRFYEQYF.

The chain employs TRBV4-2 and TRBJ2-3, with TRBD2 matching over 9 bases. After removal of 0 bases from V and 9 bases from J, the junction contained 16 bases not matched to a gene. Germline V gene data show CDR1 as LGHNA and CDR2 as YNFKEQ. CDR3 size: 18 residues. Here the CDR3 DNA reads TGTGCCAGCAGCCAAGAGCTAGCGGGGTGGGGGAGGACGGCGACGCAGTATTTT. Protein: CASSQELAGWGRTATQYF.

This clonotype appeared a few times. J is TRBJ2-5 and V is TRBV7-8, with no clear D. The CDR3 contains 13 residues. Germline V lookup: CDR1 SGHVS, CDR2 FQNEAQ. V was clipped by 8 bases and J by 1 base, with 11 bases between them. In DNA form, the CDR3 reads TGTGCCAGCGAGAGACATCTCCAAGAGACCCAGTACTTC. It specifies CASERHLQETQYF.

This clonotype was counted between two and nine times. The genes are TRBV6-2 or TRBV6-3 and TRBJ2-5; the match to TRBD2 covers 10 bases. Germline lookup yields CDR1 MNHEY and CDR2 SVGEGT. The CDR3 has 16 amino acids. V was clipped by 2 bases and J by 4 bases; unmatched bases: 7. The CDR3 region is CASSYVLAGVLETQYF. The CDR3 DNA reads as TGTGCCAGCAGTTACGTTCTAGCGGGAGTTTTAGAGACCCAGTACTTC.

The V and J genes are TRBV11-3 and TRBJ2-1, with D possibly being TRBD2 (5 bases). Germline V gives CDR1 SGHNT, CDR2 YENEEA. The CDR3 has 13 residues. V was clipped by 5 bases and J by 9 bases, with 14 bases between them. The CDR3 DNA is TGTGCCAGCAGCCCACGGGGTTCAGGTGAGCAGTTCTTC. Protein sequence: CASSPRGSGEQFF.

In this sample, this clonotype turned up many times. This chain uses TRBV12-3 or TRBV12-4 with TRBJ2-5; D assignment may be TRBD1 or TRBD2 (5 bases each). The CDR3 covers 15 residues. V dropped 3 bases and J dropped 2 bases, with 13 bases sitting between them. CDR3 in DNA: TGTGCCAGCAGTTTGGTTGGGGGTCCGCAAGAGACCCAGTACTTC. It specifies CASSLVGGPQETQYF.

This clonotype was picked up many times. The chain carries TRBV18 and TRBJ2-1; the D is unclear. In germline, CDR1 is KGHSH, CDR2 LQKENI. V lost 2 bases and J 8 bases, leaving 7 bases between the germline ends. CDR3 length: 12 amino acids. The CDR3 loop is CASSPGMHEQFF. The CDR3 DNA is TGTGCCAGCTCACCAGGGATGCATGAGCAGTTCTTC. Looking up the rest from reference TRBV18 and TRBJ2-1 gives the full variable domain: NAGVMQNPRHLVRRRGQEARLRCSPMKGHSHVYWYRQLPEEGLKFMVYLQKENIIDESGMPKERFSAEFPKEGPSILRIQQVVRGDSAAYFCASSPGMHEQFFGPGTRLTVL.

V usage is TRBV9 and J usage is TRBJ1-6; D remains ambiguous. The length of the CDR3 is 15 residues. The germline gives CDR1 SGDLS, CDR2 YYNGEE. V shed 0 bases and J shed 8 bases, with 12 bases lying between them. CDR3 coding DNA: TGTGCCAGCAGCGTAGATGCCGGACCCTATTCACCCCTCCACTTT. Translated: CASSVDAGPYSPLHF.

Worth noting for this clonotype: A much larger clone lies a single base off, so this may be a read error. A read error is likely, as this CDR3 ends without the conserved phenylalanine or tryptophan. The chain combines TRBV12-3 or TRBV12-4 with TRBJ1-6, with D unresolved. This CDR3 region has 13 residues. V lost 6 bases to trimming and J lost 4 bases, with 7 bases between them. As DNA, the CDR3 is TGTGCCAGCAGACAGCTTTATAATTCACCCCTCCACCTT. This codes for CASRQLYNSPLHL.

This clonotype was found many times. The chain has TRBV30 and TRBJ1-1; weak D call: TRBD1 (5 bases). The CDR3 runs 13 residues. Trimming cost V 4 bases and J 0 bases, with 9 bases left between them. Germline CDR1 reads GTSNPN; CDR2 reads SVGIG (reference sequence). The CDR3 nucleotides read TGTGCCTGGACCTGGGGGTTGAACACTGAAGCTTTCTTT. Amino acid sequence: CAWTWGLNTEAFF.

The chain is built from TRBV7-8 and TRBJ2-5; weak D call: TRBD2 (6 bases). Germline values: CDR1 SGHVS, CDR2 FQNEAQ. The CDR3 runs to 14 residues. The V end lost 2 bases, the J end lost 4 bases, and 11 bases lay between the germline ends. The CDR3 DNA reads as TGTGCCAGCAGCTTAACTAGACTAGGAGAGACCCAGTACTTC. This encodes CASSLTRLGETQYF.

The rearrangement uses TRBV4-3 and TRBJ2-5; 11 bases agree with TRBD2. The germline V gene encodes CDR1 LGHNA and CDR2 YSLEER. After removal of 2 bases from V and 9 bases from J, the junction contained 5 bases not matched to a gene. This CDR3 spans 14 amino acids. The CDR3 nucleotides are TGCGCCAGCAGCCAAACCTTACTAGCGGGGGCCCAGTACTTC. This gives the protein CASSQTLLAGAQYF.

This chain joins TRBV25-1 and TRBJ2-7; D is perhaps TRBD1 (6 bases). The CDR3 length is 14 residues. The germline gives CDR1 MGHDK, CDR2 SYGVNS. V lost 6 bases, J lost 4 bases, and 16 bases lay in between. As DNA, the CDR3 is TGTGCCAGCAGCAATCAGGGGCGCCATTACGAGCAGTACTTC. As protein: CASSNQGRHYEQYF.

The V call is TRBV10-1, the J call TRBJ2-7; D possibly corresponds to TRBD1 (6 bases). V was cut by 3 bases and J by 6 bases, with 12 bases left in between. Per germline, CDR1 WNHNN and CDR2 SYGVQD (reference sequence). The CDR3 sequence is 13 residues long. CDR3 in amino acids: CASSEGGFSEQYF. The DNA of the CDR3 is TGCGCCAGCAGTGAAGGGGGTTTTAGCGAGCAGTACTTC.

The sample holds many counts of this clonotype. The rearrangement uses TRBV5-1 and TRBJ1-4, with unresolved D. The CDR3 loop spans 15 amino acids. CDR1 is SGHRS and CDR2 is YFSETQ in the germline V gene. The germline V and J ends were trimmed by 0 bases and 7 bases, with 13 bases remaining between them. CDR3: CASSLDTGTGEKLFF. The CDR3, as DNA: TGCGCCAGCAGCTTGGATACGGGAACGGGTGAAAAACTGTTTTTT.

There are many counts of this clonotype. The chain is built from TRBV24-1 and TRBJ2-5; tentative D call: TRBD1 (5 bases). The CDR3 spans 15 residues. The V gene lost 0 bases and the J gene lost 5 bases, with 12 bases spanning the gap. In germline, CDR1 is KGHDR, CDR2 SFDVKD. The CDR3 is CATSDLQGGVETQYF. As DNA, the CDR3 is TGTGCCACCAGTGATTTGCAGGGCGGAGTGGAGACCCAGTACTTC.

Only a few counts were recorded for this clonotype. V is TRBV12-3 or TRBV12-4 and J is TRBJ1-2; maybe TRBD1 (6 bases). The V end was cut by 6 bases, the J end by 3 bases, with 14 bases between. The CDR3 sequence is 14 residues long. The CDR3: CASSPNGQYYGYTF. CDR3 coding DNA: TGTGCCAGCAGCCCCAATGGACAGTACTATGGCTACACCTTC.

The rearrangement links TRBV20-1 to TRBJ2-3; possibly TRBD2 for D (5 bases). Per germline, CDR1 DFQATT and CDR2 SNEGSKA (reference sequence). This CDR3 is built from 16 residues. V dropped 7 bases and J dropped 4 bases, with 24 bases sitting between them. CDR3 sequence reads: CSVVPTRLFPPDTQYF. The CDR3 coding sequence is TGCAGTGTTGTGCCTACTAGATTATTCCCCCCAGATACGCAGTATTTT.

This clonotype appeared a few times. For the CDR3, the DNA is TGTGCCAGCAGTCGAGGGACCTACACTGAAGCTTTCTTT. This sequence encodes CASSRGTYTEAFF. The chain carries TRBV6-2 or TRBV6-3 and TRBJ1-1; weak D call: TRBD1 (5 bases). This CDR3 spans 13 amino acids. Trimming left V 5 bases short and J 3 bases short, with 10 bases between. From germline, CDR1 is MNHEY and CDR2 SVGEGT.

Details on this clonotype: This may be a read error, as it is one base from a much larger clone. V and J are TRBV7-2 and TRBJ2-1; D is tentatively TRBD1 or TRBD2 (6 bases each). The CDR3 is 17 residues long. Germline V gene lookup returns CDR1 SGHTA and CDR2 FQGNSA. The V and J ends lost 4 bases and 3 bases respectively, with 19 bases between them. The DNA for the CDR3 is TGTGCCAGCAGCTCCGACGGGGGACATTCCGTCTACAATGAGCAGTTCTTC. Translating it yields CASSSDGGHSVYNEQFF.

The gene calls are TRBV20-1 and TRBJ1-2; weak D call: TRBD1 (5 bases). The CDR3 has 13 residues. Germline CDR1 is DFQATT and CDR2 is SNEGSKA (reference sequence). The CDR3 region is CSPPRGTPYGYTF. The CDR3 DNA reads as TGCAGCCCCCCCAGAGGGACTCCCTATGGCTACACCTTC.

V usage is TRBV7-6 and J usage is TRBJ2-1, with a weak D call TRBD2 (6 bases). CDR1 is SGHVS, CDR2 FNYEAQ, per germline. This CDR3 has 15 residues. V was trimmed by 1 base and J by 1 base, leaving 8 bases between them. The CDR3 reads CASSLVEGSYNEQFF. The CDR3 DNA reads as TGTGCCAGCAGCTTAGTGGAGGGGTCCTACAATGAGCAGTTCTTC.

The rearrangement links TRBV6-1 to TRBJ1-6; the D gene is possibly TRBD1 (5 bases). Trimming stripped 7 bases from V and 9 bases from J, with 13 bases between. Germline CDR1 MNHNS, CDR2 SASEGT. The CDR3 is 13 amino acids. CDR3 amino acids: CASMRGDRSPLHF. CDR3 DNA sequence: TGTGCCAGCATGCGAGGGGACCGTTCACCCCTCCACTTT.

This clonotype has just one count. Since a much larger clone is just one base distant, this may be a read error. The chain employs TRBV7-3 and TRBJ2-1; 9 bases are shared with TRBD2. This CDR3 has 16 residues. The germline CDR1 and CDR2 sequences are SGHTA and FQGTGA. DNA for the CDR3: TGTACCAGCAGCAGAAGTAGCGGGAGCTCCTACAATGAGCAGTTCTTC. As protein: CTSSRSSGSSYNEQFF.

This clonotype came up a few times. The chain carries TRBV30 and TRBJ1-2, with D uncertain. CDR3 size: 13 residues. The germline V and J ends were trimmed by 8 bases and 6 bases, with 19 bases remaining between them. Germline lookup yields CDR1 GTSNPN and CDR2 SVGIG (reference sequence). CDR3 in amino acids: CAGSYYESHGYTF. The CDR3 region has the DNA TGTGCCGGAAGCTACTACGAGAGTCATGGCTACACCTTC.

Many counts were recorded for this clonotype. The V and J genes are TRBV28 and TRBJ2-2; the D is unclear. The length of the CDR3 is 13 residues. The germline gives CDR1 MDHEN, CDR2 SYDVKM. Trimming left V 5 bases short and J 1 base short, with 5 bases between. CDR3 region: CASSTRNTGELFF. In DNA form, the CDR3 reads TGTGCCAGCAGTACGAGGAACACCGGGGAGCTGTTTTTT.

This clonotype was counted many times. The chain has TRBV18 and TRBJ2-3; D is ambiguous. V was clipped by 3 bases and J by 0 bases, with 7 bases between them. The CDR3 has 14 amino acids. CDR1 and CDR2 from the germline V gene are KGHSH and LQKENI. For the CDR3, the DNA is TGTGCCAGCTCACCGGACCTTAGCACAGATACGCAGTATTTT. It specifies CASSPDLSTDTQYF.

This rearrangement joins TRBV27 to TRBJ2-3; D unclear. The CDR3 runs to 11 residues. V was pared by 8 bases and J by 8 bases, with 11 bases between. Germline V lookup: CDR1 MNHEY, CDR2 SMNVEV (reference sequence). CDR3 nucleotide sequence: TGTGCCAGCGGACCTAGAGGTACGCAGTATTTT. It encodes CASGPRGTQYF.

This clonotype has only a few counts. This rearrangement joins TRBV3-1 to TRBJ2-1; 9 bases align to TRBD2. V was clipped by 4 bases and J by 7 bases; unmatched bases: 11. The CDR3 is made up of 16 amino acids. Germline-derived CDR1 and CDR2 are LGHDT and YNNKEL (reference sequence). The chain's CDR3 is CASSPSLAGVRNEQFF. CDR3 sequence (DNA): TGTGCCAGCAGCCCCTCGTTAGCGGGAGTGAGGAATGAGCAGTTCTTC.

V is TRBV6-1 and J is TRBJ1-3, with 9 bases that match TRBD1. The CDR3 has 15 residues. Looked up from germline, CDR1 is MNHNS and CDR2 is SASEGT. Losses at the gene ends were 6 bases for V and 1 base for J; bases not matched to a gene: 4. CDR3 protein: CASRLQGASGNTIYF. Written as DNA, the CDR3 is TGTGCCAGCAGGTTACAGGGGGCTTCTGGAAACACCATATATTTT.

CDR3 amino acids: CASSFGESRTIQYF. CDR3 bases: TGTGCCAGCAGCTTCGGAGAATCGCGAACCATTCAGTACTTC. The V call is TRBV13, the J call TRBJ2-4; no definite D call. The V gene's germline CDR1 is PRHDT and CDR2 FYEKMQ (reference sequence). This CDR3 has 14 amino acids. Trimming removed 3 bases at V and 9 bases at J, with 15 bases between.

This clonotype was recorded a few times. Sequence at one end of the junction differs from germline and may be a read error. This rearrangement joins TRBV28 to TRBJ1-5, with D unresolved. The CDR3 is 14 amino acids. The germline V gene has CDR1 MDHEN and CDR2 SYDVKM. The DNA for the CDR3 is TGTGCCAACAGTTTTTTGGGATACGGACAGCCCCAGCATTTT. It translates to CANSFLGYGQPQHF.